The clone carrying this TCR beta chain was observed a few times. The antigen is undetermined. This entry comes from a study of response to subunit inactivated influenza vaccine. Broader study findings: Authors suggested each seasonal flu vaccination may recruit only limited numbers of new T cells.

The CDR3 covers 13 residues. From germline, CDR1 is LNHDA and CDR2 SQIVND (reference sequence). The V and J ends lost 4 bases and 4 bases, in that order; junction bases with no gene match: 3. TCRdb recomputed calls from the RT-PCR reads with MiXCR, one row per CDR3 protein. The data hold just over 300,000 distinct CDR3 sequences, with around a fifth observed a single time. The chain recombines TRBV19 with TRBJ2-5, with 7 bases identical to TRBD2. The clonotype originates from a man aged 50 to 69 who received an inactivated influenza vaccine. This specimen consisted of PBMCs from blood, obtained about 20 months after vaccination. CDR3 in amino acids: CASSTWGGETQYF. As DNA, the CDR3 is TGTGCCAGTAGTACGTGGGGGGGAGAGACCCAGTACTTC.